This T cell receptor beta chain came from a study of prognosis after radiotherapy for stage I lung cancer. Background on the study: Roughly 14 of the patients presented with newly diagnosed primary stage I lung tumors; roughly five had oligometastatic NSCLC following surgical resection of the primary tumor. General study points: Unique TCR clone counts fell after stereotactic body radiation therapy, median about 10,000 versus 6,900.

Germline trimming cut 7 bases from V and 2 bases from J; bases unmatched to any gene: 9. This CDR3 has 16 amino acids. CDR1 and CDR2 from the germline V gene are MNHEY and SVGEGT. On two occasions, one at each of two time points, 5 to 7 milliliters of peripheral blood were drawn. Genomic DNA yielded TCR beta CDR3, amplified by two-round multiplex PCR. Every TRBV and TRBJ gene had its own specific primer in first-round PCR. A single record per CDR3 protein comes from TCRdb applying MiXCR to the multiplex PCR reads. The sample holds some 24,000 distinct CDR3 sequences, roughly 35% seen once. Of note for this clonotype: Its specificity is not known.

This material consisted of PBMCs, taken before or after stereotactic body radiation therapy (not recorded which). The chain recombines TRBV6-2 or TRBV6-3 with TRBJ2-2; 8 positions agree with TRBD2. The receptor was isolated from a donor at least 50 years old with non-small cell lung cancer. CDR3 amino acids: CASNPRGAVNTGELFF. The CDR3, as DNA: TGTGCCAGCAACCCGCGGGGGGCGGTTAACACCGGGGAGCTGTTTTTT.